This TCR beta chain was sequenced for a study of regulatory T cells in long-lasting Graves disease. Study results and caveats: Newly diagnosed Graves' patients had higher TCR diversity than persistent ones.

This clonotype came up many times. Antigen unknown. Relying on iRepertoire HTBI primers and Arm-PCR of CDR3 regions, the team built TCR beta libraries. TCRdb fed the multiplex PCR reads into MiXCR, producing one record per CDR3 protein. The repertoire has 600,000 to 650,000 distinct CDR3 sequences, approximately 15% of them found once; the top ten carry approximately 18%. CDR3 length: 16 amino acids. Trimming took 5 bases from V and 8 from J; bases not matched to a gene: 15. As to time point: newly diagnosed GD, antithyroid drugs for less than 3 months. Extracted RNA from PBMCs served as the source of the TCR library. A further study also used this sample, focusing on T cells in Graves' hyperthyroidism and ophthalmopathy. That paper states: The TCR CDR3 first-round RT-PCR relied on the HTBI primer set. Blood also carried most thyroid clonotypes expanded above 0.001.

This chain connects TRBV12-3 or TRBV12-4 to TRBJ1-2; 9 positions match TRBD1. The TCR originated in a woman aged 25-40 years with Graves disease. The source material was peripheral blood mononuclear cells (PBMCs), sampled at new diagnosis, from a patient treated with antithyroid drugs. The CDR3 DNA follows: TGTGCCAGCAGTCCCCGCCCGACAGGGGGGGTGTGGGGCTACACCTTC. Translation gives CASSPRPTGGVWGYTF.